This T cell receptor (beta chain) was obtained from a study of T cells in Graves' hyperthyroidism and ophthalmopathy. Study-wide results and caveats: Onset of ophthalmopathy came a median roughly 6.5 months after the model predicted it. A model of 13 V-J features distinguished ophthalmopathy from stable hyperthyroidism.

If no ophthalmopathy progression occurred within 18 months, Graves' hyperthyroidism was stable. RNA transcripts were the template for amplifying TCR beta CDR3 regions. Carried out on the TCR CDR3, a first-round RT-PCR used the HTBI primer set. TCRdb fed the multiplex PCR reads into MiXCR, producing one record per CDR3 protein. Found here are approximately 330,000 distinct CDR3 sequences, 18% of them singletons; the top ten hold less than 65%. This clonotype was seen only a few times. No antigen is known for it. The CDR3 is 14 residues long. In germline, CDR1 is MNHEY, CDR2 SVGEGT. J lost 3 bases, V lost 9 bases, and 10 bases had no gene match.

V and J are TRBV6-2 or TRBV6-3 and TRBJ2-5, with TRBD1 identical over 7 bases. Sequences were obtained from blood. This sequence originates from a woman aged 45-65 years with Graves' hyperthyroidism. DNA of the CDR3: TGTGCCAGTCTCCAGGGGGATCTTGAAGAGACCCAGTACTTC. Its translation is CASLQGDLEETQYF.